This T cell receptor beta chain emerged from a study of T cell changes during pregnancy in multiple sclerosis. The assay was immunoSEQ multiplex PCR, and TCRdb's table has in-frame clones only and misses some. The profile covers about 100,000 clones, with about 90% appearing a single time and about 2% taken by the ten largest. This clone was recorded once. V lost 7 bases to trimming and J lost 5 bases, with 17 bases between them. Germline lookup yields CDR1 ENHRY and CDR2 SYGVKD. The CDR3 has 14 residues. This rearrangement joins TRBV10-3 to TRBJ1-1; D may be TRBD1 (6 bases). The sequenced sample was peripheral blood, obtained after pregnancy. The receptor was isolated from a female donor with multiple sclerosis, enrolled in a pregnancy study. The CDR3 sequence is CAITRQERGTEAFF. The CDR3 DNA follows: TGTGCCATCACCCGACAGGAACGGGGAACTGAAGCTTTCTTT.